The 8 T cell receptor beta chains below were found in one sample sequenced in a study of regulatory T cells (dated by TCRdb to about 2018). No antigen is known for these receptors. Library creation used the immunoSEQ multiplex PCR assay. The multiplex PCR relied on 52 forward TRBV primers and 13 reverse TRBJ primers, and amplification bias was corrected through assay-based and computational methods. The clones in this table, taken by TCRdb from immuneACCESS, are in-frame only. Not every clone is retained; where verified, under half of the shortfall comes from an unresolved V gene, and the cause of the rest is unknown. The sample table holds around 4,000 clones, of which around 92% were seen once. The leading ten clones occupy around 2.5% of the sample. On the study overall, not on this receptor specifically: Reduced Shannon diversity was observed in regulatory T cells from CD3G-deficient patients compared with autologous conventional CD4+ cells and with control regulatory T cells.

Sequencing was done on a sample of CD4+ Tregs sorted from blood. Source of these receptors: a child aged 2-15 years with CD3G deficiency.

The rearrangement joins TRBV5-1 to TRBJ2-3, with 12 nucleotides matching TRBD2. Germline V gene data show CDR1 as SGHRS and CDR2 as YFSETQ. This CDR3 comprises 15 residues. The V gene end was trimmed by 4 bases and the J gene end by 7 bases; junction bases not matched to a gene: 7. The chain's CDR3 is CASSPLAGGPNTQYF. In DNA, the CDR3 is TGCGCCAGCAGCCCGCTAGCGGGAGGGCCGAATACGCAGTATTTT. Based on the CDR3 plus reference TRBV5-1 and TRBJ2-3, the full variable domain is KAGVTQTPRYLIKTRGQQVTLSCSPISGHRSVSWYQQTPGQGLQFLFEYFSETQRNKGNFPGRFSGRQFSNSRSEMNVSTLELGDSALYLCASSPLAGGPNTQYFGPGTRLTVL.

The CDR3 bases are TGTGCCAGCAGCAATCAGGGGAGTAGAGGGAATAGCTCCTACAATGAGCAGTTCTTC. It specifies CASSNQGSRGNSSYNEQFF. The chain carries TRBV21-1 and TRBJ2-1; TRBD1, as called in the table, went unchecked against the DNA. TRBV21-1 is termed a pseudogene. The length of the CDR3 is 19 residues.

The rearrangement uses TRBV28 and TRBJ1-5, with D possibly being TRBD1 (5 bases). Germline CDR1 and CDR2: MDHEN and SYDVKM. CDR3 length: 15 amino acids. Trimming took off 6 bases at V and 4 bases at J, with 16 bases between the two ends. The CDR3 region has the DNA TGTGCCAGCAGAAAAGGGGCCCCGGCGAATCAGCCCCAGCATTTT. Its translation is CASRKGAPANQPQHF.

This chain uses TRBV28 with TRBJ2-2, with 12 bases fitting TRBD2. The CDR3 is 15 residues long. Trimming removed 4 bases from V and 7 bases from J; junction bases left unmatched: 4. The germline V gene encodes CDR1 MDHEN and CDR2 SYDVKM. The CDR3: CASSSTSGRIGELFF. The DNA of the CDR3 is TGTGCCAGCAGTTCGACTAGCGGGAGAATCGGGGAGCTGTTTTTT.

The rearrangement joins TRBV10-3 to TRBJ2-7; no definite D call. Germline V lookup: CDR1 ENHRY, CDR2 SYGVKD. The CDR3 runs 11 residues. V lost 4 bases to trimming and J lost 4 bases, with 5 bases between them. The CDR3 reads CAISARYEQYF. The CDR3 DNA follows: TGTGCCATCAGTGCGCGGTACGAGCAGTACTTC.

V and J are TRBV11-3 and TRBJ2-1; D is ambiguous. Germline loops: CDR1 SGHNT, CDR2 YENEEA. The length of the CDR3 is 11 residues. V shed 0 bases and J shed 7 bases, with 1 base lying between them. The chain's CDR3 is CASSLENEQFF. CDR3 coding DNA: TGTGCCAGCAGCTTAGAAAATGAGCAGTTCTTC.

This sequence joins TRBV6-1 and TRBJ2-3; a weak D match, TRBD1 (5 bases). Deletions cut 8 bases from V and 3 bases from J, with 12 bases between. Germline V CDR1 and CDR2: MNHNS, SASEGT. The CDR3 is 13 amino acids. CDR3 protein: CASGSRATDTQYF. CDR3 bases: TGTGCCAGCGGTTCCAGGGCAACAGATACGCAGTATTTT.

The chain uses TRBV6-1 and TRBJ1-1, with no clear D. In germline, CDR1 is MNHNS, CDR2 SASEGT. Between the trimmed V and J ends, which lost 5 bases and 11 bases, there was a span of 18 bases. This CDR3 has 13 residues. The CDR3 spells CASSFRLAWVAFF. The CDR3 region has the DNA TGTGCCAGCAGTTTTCGTTTGGCCTGGGTGGCTTTCTTT.